This is a list of T cell receptor beta chains from one sample in a study of T cells after yellow fever vaccination. TCRdb re-analysed the 5' RACE reads in MiXCR, keeping a single row per CDR3 protein. The sample holds some 600,000 distinct CDR3 sequences, 12% seen once. This specimen consisted of PBMCs, obtained on the day of the yellow fever booster vaccination. These TCRs come from a man aged 30 to 45 who received the YFV17D yellow fever vaccine. The CDR3 runs from the conserved cysteine through the conserved F or W. The order of the fields is D gene, J gene, clone size, V gene, CDR3 DNA, CDR3 protein. A D gene is named only where the DNA matches it firmly. The size entry is marked missing in some rows and otherwise reads once, few, many or a size class.

d_gene: TRBD2; j_gene: TRBJ2-3; abundance: NA; v_gene: TRBV12-3/TRBV12-4; CDR3nt: TGTGCCAGCAGTTTAGGGCGGGAGATGGCAGATACGCAGTATTTT; CDR3aa: CASSLGREMADTQYF
d_gene: NA; j_gene: TRBJ1-1; abundance: NA; v_gene: TRBV12-3/TRBV12-4; CDR3nt: TGTGCCAGCAGACGAGGGGGGAAGGGGATTGACACTGAAGCTTTCTTT; CDR3aa: CASRRGGKGIDTEAFF
d_gene: NA; j_gene: TRBJ1-5; abundance: NA; v_gene: TRBV6-1; CDR3nt: TGTGCCAGCAGCCGCTCCACGTACAATCGGCCCCAGCATTTT; CDR3aa: CASSRSTYNRPQHF
d_gene: NA; j_gene: TRBJ1-1; abundance: NA; v_gene: TRBV9; CDR3nt: TGTGCCAGCAGCGAAAGCTCCCACACTGAAGCTTTCTTT; CDR3aa: CASSESSHTEAFF
d_gene: NA; j_gene: TRBJ1-1; abundance: NA; v_gene: TRBV6-1; CDR3nt: TGTGCCAGCAGCTGGGCCCTGAACACTGAAGCTTTCTTT; CDR3aa: CASSWALNTEAFF
d_gene: TRBD2; j_gene: TRBJ2-1; abundance: NA; v_gene: TRBV7-8; CDR3nt: TGTGCCAGCGGACTAGCGGGATCTAGCTCCTACAATGAGCAGTTCTTC; CDR3aa: CASGLAGSSSYNEQFF
d_gene: TRBD1; j_gene: TRBJ1-3; abundance: few; v_gene: TRBV2; CDR3nt: TGTGCCAGCAGTGTGGACAGGGATGGAAACACCATATATTTT; CDR3aa: CASSVDRDGNTIYF
d_gene: NA; j_gene: TRBJ2-1; abundance: few; v_gene: TRBV20-1; CDR3nt: TGCAGTGCTAGTGGGGTAAATAATGAGCAGTTCTTC; CDR3aa: CSASGVNNEQFF
d_gene: NA; j_gene: TRBJ1-1; abundance: NA; v_gene: TRBV20-1; CDR3nt: TGCAGTGCTAGAGATCGGCTGGGGGGCCCGGCTTTCTTT; CDR3aa: CSARDRLGGPAFF
d_gene: NA; j_gene: TRBJ2-3; abundance: few; v_gene: TRBV6-2/TRBV6-3; CDR3nt: TGTGCCAGCAGTTACCGGGTATTGGATACGCAGTATTTT; CDR3aa: CASSYRVLDTQYF
d_gene: TRBD1; j_gene: TRBJ2-2; abundance: few; v_gene: TRBV6-5; CDR3nt: TGTGCCAGCAGTTACTTAGGGGGCTGGAACGGGGAGCTGTTTTTT; CDR3aa: CASSYLGGWNGELFF
d_gene: TRBD2; j_gene: TRBJ2-3; abundance: NA; v_gene: TRBV15; CDR3nt: TGTGCCACCAGCAGAGATATGCGGGAGGCACCTCGCTGGGGCACGGATACGCAGTATTTT; CDR3aa: CATSRDMREAPRWGTDTQYF
d_gene: NA; j_gene: TRBJ1-2; abundance: NA; v_gene: TRBV10-1; CDR3nt: TGCGCCAGCAGTGAACAACCGGACCTCCCTGGCACCTTC; CDR3aa: CASSEQPDLPGTF
d_gene: TRBD1; j_gene: TRBJ2-7; abundance: NA; v_gene: TRBV10-3; CDR3nt: TGTGCCATCAGTGAAGGGGAGACAGGGCCCTACGAGCAGTACTTC; CDR3aa: CAISEGETGPYEQYF
d_gene: NA; j_gene: TRBJ2-7; abundance: NA; v_gene: TRBV5-1; CDR3nt: TGCGCCAGCAGCTTGGAGTGGGACAACTACGAGCAGTACTTC; CDR3aa: CASSLEWDNYEQYF
d_gene: NA; j_gene: TRBJ2-7; abundance: NA; v_gene: TRBV19; CDR3nt: TGTGCCAGTAGTATTGGGTCGCCGGGCTACGAGCAGTACTTC; CDR3aa: CASSIGSPGYEQYF
d_gene: TRBD1; j_gene: TRBJ2-7; abundance: NA; v_gene: TRBV4-3; CDR3nt: TGCGCCAGCAGCCAAGAACAGGGGCAGTCTTACGAGCAGTACTTC; CDR3aa: CASSQEQGQSYEQYF
d_gene: TRBD2; j_gene: TRBJ2-2; abundance: few; v_gene: TRBV11-1; CDR3nt: TGTGCCAGCAGCTCCTTGACCTCGGGACTAGCGGACAACACCGGGGAGCTGTTTTTT; CDR3aa: CASSSLTSGLADNTGELFF
d_gene: NA; j_gene: TRBJ2-1; abundance: NA; v_gene: TRBV6-1; CDR3nt: TGTGCCAGCTGGACGGCGGGACGCCGTTTGGGGTTCTTC; CDR3aa: CASWTAGRRLGFF
d_gene: NA; j_gene: TRBJ2-1; abundance: few; v_gene: TRBV7-2; CDR3nt: TGTGCCAGCAGCTCTTACGCCGGGCCCTACAATGAGCAGTTCTTC; CDR3aa: CASSSYAGPYNEQFF
d_gene: TRBD2; j_gene: TRBJ2-1; abundance: NA; v_gene: TRBV5-1; CDR3nt: TGCGCCAGCAGCTTGGTCCAGGGCTCTCTAGCGGGAAAAGTGAATGAGCAGTTCTTC; CDR3aa: CASSLVQGSLAGKVNEQFF
d_gene: NA; j_gene: TRBJ2-1; abundance: NA; v_gene: TRBV6-1; CDR3nt: TGTGCCAGCACCTACGAACTTGAAGGACTGCCGCCGGATGAGCAGTTCTTC; CDR3aa: CASTYELEGLPPDEQFF
d_gene: NA; j_gene: TRBJ2-7; abundance: many; v_gene: TRBV16; CDR3nt: TGTGCCAGCAGCCGAGGCAGGTACGAGCAGTACTTC; CDR3aa: CASSRGRYEQYF
d_gene: TRBD1; j_gene: TRBJ2-5; abundance: NA; v_gene: TRBV20-1; CDR3nt: TGCAGTGCTACGGACAGGGGTGCGGGAATCCAAGAGACCCAGTACTTC; CDR3aa: CSATDRGAGIQETQYF
d_gene: NA; j_gene: TRBJ2-1; abundance: few; v_gene: TRBV29-1; CDR3nt: TGCAGCGTTGAAGACCCATTGAGTCAGGGGATCTACAATGAGCAGTTCTTC; CDR3aa: CSVEDPLSQGIYNEQFF
d_gene: NA; j_gene: TRBJ1-1; abundance: NA; v_gene: TRBV3-1; CDR3nt: TGTGCCAGCAGCCAAGAGCCGACAAGCACTGAAGCTTTCTTT; CDR3aa: CASSQEPTSTEAFF
d_gene: NA; j_gene: TRBJ2-1; abundance: NA; v_gene: TRBV20-1; CDR3nt: TGCAGTGGGGTGGGCGGGAACGTGGGGAATGAGCAGTTCTTC; CDR3aa: CSGVGGNVGNEQFF
d_gene: TRBD2; j_gene: TRBJ2-7; abundance: NA; v_gene: TRBV11-2; CDR3nt: TGTGCCAGCAGCTCCTTAGCGGGAGGGCGGTACGAGCAGTACTTC; CDR3aa: CASSSLAGGRYEQYF
d_gene: NA; j_gene: TRBJ2-3; abundance: NA; v_gene: TRBV6-1; CDR3nt: TGTGCCAGCAGTCGGACAATCACAGATACGCAGTATTTT; CDR3aa: CASSRTITDTQYF
d_gene: NA; j_gene: TRBJ1-2; abundance: few; v_gene: TRBV9; CDR3nt: TGTGCCAGCAGCGCCGAAGGAAGTGGACCGTTAGGCTACACCTTC; CDR3aa: CASSAEGSGPLGYTF
d_gene: NA; j_gene: TRBJ2-7; abundance: NA; v_gene: TRBV18; CDR3nt: TGTGCCAGCTCACCACTCTCTGTCGGGGGATCCTACGAGCAGTACTTC; CDR3aa: CASSPLSVGGSYEQYF
d_gene: NA; j_gene: TRBJ2-5; abundance: many; v_gene: TRBV29-1; CDR3nt: TGCAGCGTTGATCCGGGGCAAGAGACCCAGTACTTC; CDR3aa: CSVDPGQETQYF
d_gene: NA; j_gene: TRBJ2-6; abundance: many; v_gene: TRBV23-1; CDR3nt: TGCGCCGGGTCCTGGATAACAGGGCGCCCTGGGGCCAACGTCCTGACTTTC; CDR3aa: CAGSWITGRPGANVLTF
d_gene: TRBD2; j_gene: TRBJ2-5; abundance: few; v_gene: TRBV2; CDR3nt: TGTGCCAGCCTTCGGGAGGCGGAGACCCAGTACTTC; CDR3aa: CASLREAETQYF
d_gene: TRBD1; j_gene: TRBJ2-3; abundance: few; v_gene: TRBV16; CDR3nt: TGTGCCAGCAGCGGGGACAGGGGGATGGATACGCAGTATTTT; CDR3aa: CASSGDRGMDTQYF
d_gene: NA; j_gene: TRBJ2-5; abundance: NA; v_gene: TRBV12-3/TRBV12-4; CDR3nt: TGTGCCAGCAGTATCCTGGGGGAAGAGACCCAGTACTTC; CDR3aa: CASSILGEETQYF
d_gene: NA; j_gene: TRBJ2-2; abundance: NA; v_gene: TRBV27; CDR3nt: TGTGCCAGCAGCAGGGGCGCGAACACCGGGGAGCTGTTTTTT; CDR3aa: CASSRGANTGELFF
d_gene: TRBD1; j_gene: TRBJ1-2; abundance: few; v_gene: TRBV6-2/TRBV6-3; CDR3nt: TGTGCCAGCAGAGTCGTGGCGGGACAGGGGAAGTTTGGCTACACCTTC; CDR3aa: CASRVVAGQGKFGYTF
d_gene: NA; j_gene: TRBJ2-7; abundance: NA; v_gene: TRBV20-1; CDR3nt: TGCAGTGCTAGGGGGTGGACAGCGATCTCCTACGAGCAGTACTTC; CDR3aa: CSARGWTAISYEQYF
d_gene: NA; j_gene: TRBJ2-7; abundance: few; v_gene: TRBV5-1; CDR3nt: TGCGCCAGCAGCCGAAGCGGGTCCGAGCAGTACTTC; CDR3aa: CASSRSGSEQYF
d_gene: TRBD2; j_gene: TRBJ2-7; abundance: few; v_gene: TRBV15; CDR3nt: TGTGCCACCAGCAGAGATTCGCGACTAGCGGGAGTCCACGAGCAGTACTTC; CDR3aa: CATSRDSRLAGVHEQYF
d_gene: NA; j_gene: TRBJ2-3; abundance: few; v_gene: TRBV6-1; CDR3nt: TGTGCCAGCAGTGAGGGGGCAGGGATTTCAGTCGATACGCAGTATTTT; CDR3aa: CASSEGAGISVDTQYF
d_gene: NA; j_gene: TRBJ2-1; abundance: NA; v_gene: TRBV7-9; CDR3nt: TGTGCCAGCAGTCAGGACTTTAGGTGGTTCTTC; CDR3aa: CASSQDFRWFF
d_gene: NA; j_gene: TRBJ2-7; abundance: NA; v_gene: TRBV20-1; CDR3nt: TGCAGTGCTAGTGACGGTCCCTACGAGCAGTACTTC; CDR3aa: CSASDGPYEQYF
d_gene: NA; j_gene: TRBJ2-7; abundance: few; v_gene: TRBV6-1; CDR3nt: TGTGCCAGCAGTGAAGGGGCTTACGGGGGTCACGAGCAGTACTTC; CDR3aa: CASSEGAYGGHEQYF
d_gene: TRBD2; j_gene: TRBJ2-7; abundance: many; v_gene: TRBV25-1; CDR3nt: TGTGCCAGCAGTGAATATGGCCTAGCGGGAGCCGGGTCGGAGGAGCAGTACTTC; CDR3aa: CASSEYGLAGAGSEEQYF
d_gene: TRBD2; j_gene: TRBJ2-1; abundance: many; v_gene: TRBV7-2; CDR3nt: TGTGCCAGCAGCTTACTAGCGGGAGTTCGGAATGAGCAGTTCTTC; CDR3aa: CASSLLAGVRNEQFF
d_gene: NA; j_gene: TRBJ2-3; abundance: many; v_gene: TRBV20-1; CDR3nt: TGCAGTGCACTTCTGGGGAGGGATACGCAGTATTTT; CDR3aa: CSALLGRDTQYF
d_gene: TRBD2; j_gene: TRBJ2-1; abundance: many; v_gene: TRBV20-1; CDR3nt: TGCAGTGCTTCTAGCGGGAGCCAGAATGAGCAGTTCTTC; CDR3aa: CSASSGSQNEQFF
d_gene: NA; j_gene: TRBJ1-3; abundance: few; v_gene: TRBV6-1; CDR3nt: TGTGCCAGCAGAACCAGTTACTCTGGAAACACCATATATTTT; CDR3aa: CASRTSYSGNTIYF
d_gene: NA; j_gene: TRBJ2-5; abundance: NA; v_gene: TRBV3-1; CDR3nt: TGTGACAGCAGCCAAATGGTAGAGACCCAGTACTTC; CDR3aa: CDSSQMVETQYF
d_gene: TRBD2; j_gene: TRBJ2-3; abundance: many; v_gene: TRBV11-2; CDR3nt: TGTGCCAGCAGCCTGCTAGCGGGAGGGACAGATACGCAGTATTTT; CDR3aa: CASSLLAGGTDTQYF
d_gene: TRBD2; j_gene: TRBJ2-7; abundance: NA; v_gene: TRBV6-1; CDR3nt: TGTGCCAGCAGCCCCGGGACTAGCGGGAAGAGGTACGAGCAGTACTTC; CDR3aa: CASSPGTSGKRYEQYF
d_gene: TRBD2; j_gene: TRBJ2-1; abundance: NA; v_gene: TRBV11-2; CDR3nt: TGTGCCAGCAGCTTAGATCCGGGACTAGCGGGAGCGACTGAGCAGTTCTTC; CDR3aa: CASSLDPGLAGATEQFF
d_gene: TRBD2; j_gene: TRBJ2-7; abundance: many; v_gene: TRBV5-1; CDR3nt: TGCGCCAGCCGGGGGGGGTCCTACGAGCAGTACTTC; CDR3aa: CASRGGSYEQYF
d_gene: TRBD2; j_gene: TRBJ2-1; abundance: NA; v_gene: TRBV29-1; CDR3nt: TGCAGTGGGGGGGAGAACGATGAGCAGTTCTTC; CDR3aa: CSGGENDEQFF
d_gene: NA; j_gene: TRBJ2-6; abundance: many; v_gene: TRBV20-1; CDR3nt: TGCAGTGTGGAGCAGGGGAGCTCTGGGGCCAACGTCCTGACTTTC; CDR3aa: CSVEQGSSGANVLTF
d_gene: NA; j_gene: TRBJ1-5; abundance: NA; v_gene: TRBV5-5; CDR3nt: TGTGCCAGCAGCTTGGTGGGGGCCGGCAATCAGCCCCAGCATTTT; CDR3aa: CASSLVGAGNQPQHF
d_gene: TRBD2; j_gene: TRBJ2-1; abundance: few; v_gene: TRBV10-3; CDR3nt: TGTGCCATCAGAAGCGGGAGCGATGGTAATGAGCAGTTCTTC; CDR3aa: CAIRSGSDGNEQFF